The 3 T cell receptor beta chains below come from one sample, sequenced in a study of blood T cell repertoires in COVID-19. Here immunoSEQ multiplex PCR was the method, and the copy in TCRdb shows in-frame clones only, minus some. Among 400,000 or so clones listed, about 87% were seen once. The source material was peripheral blood. The receptors were gathered from a human donor in a cohort sampled during active COVID-19.

The J gene is TRBJ1-1, the V gene TRBV2; 8 nucleotides line up with TRBD1. Germline-derived CDR1 and CDR2 are SNHLY and FYNNEI. The CDR3 contains 14 residues. Trimming cost V 8 bases and J 11 bases; bases outside gene matches: 16. The CDR3 DNA sequence: TGTGCCAGCTTGCTGAGGGGTCCAGGGGGCCGGGCTTTCTTT. Protein product: CASLLRGPGGRAFF.

The V and J genes are TRBV3-1 (or the pseudogene TRBV3-2) and TRBJ2-5; 8 nucleotides align to TRBD2. Germline V gene lookup returns CDR1 LGHDT and CDR2 YNNKEL (reference sequence). The V gene end was trimmed by 4 bases and the J gene end by 2 bases; junction bases not matched to a gene: 3. The CDR3 loop spans 14 amino acids. CDR3 in amino acids: CASSPPGGQETQYF. The CDR3 nucleotides read TGTGCCAGCAGCCCGCCGGGGGGGCAAGAGACCCAGTACTTC.

The CDR3 loop is CASSLAPGQWAYNEQFF. CDR3 DNA: TGCGCCAGCAGCTTGGCGCCGGGACAGTGGGCCTACAATGAGCAGTTCTTC. V gene TRBV5-1 combines with J gene TRBJ2-1, with 7 bases matching TRBD1. Germline V gene sequence: CDR1 SGHRS, CDR2 YFSETQ. CDR3 size: 17 residues. The V and J ends lost 0 bases and 2 bases, in that order; junction bases with no gene match: 8.